Below, one T cell receptor beta chain is given with its context. It lacks a known antigen. One base away there is no much larger clone; base qualities are not given. The sample is drawn from a study of blood T cell repertoires in COVID-19 (dated by TCRdb to 2018 to 2021). Regarding the study in general: Collaborator samples came from the United States, Italy and Spain and covered acute and convalescent phases of COVID-19. Where available, HLA class I and class II types were obtained from metadata supplied by the sample provider rather than from assay-based typing. Nearly every sample came with metadata listing a de-identified subject ID, COVID-19 status, age in years and sex. Samples were obtained from the ongoing ImmuneRACE study (first 160 participants) and from over 1,000 subjects provided by 6 global collaborators. The dataset comprised deeply sampled blood TCRbeta repertoires from subjects exposed to, actively infected with, or recovered from COVID-19. The repertoires were released in a freely available public database intended as a resource for research on the immune response to SARS-CoV-2. The prospective study material was composed of cDNA or gDNA derived from T cells, B-cell-depleted T cells, or PBMCs.

The immunoSEQ Assay, a bias-controlled multiplex PCR, was used to amplify TCRbeta CDR3 regions from genomic DNA. From the authors' description of their analysis: Within the assay, amplification of reference gene primers was used to estimate how many nucleated cells each sample contained. To quantify the absolute abundance of each unique TCRbeta CDR3 rearrangement, sequence reads were collapsed and filtered. Productive Simpson clonality was computed per sample as the square root of Simpson's diversity index over productive rearrangements. TCRdb obtained this table from immuneACCESS and retained in-frame rearrangements with V and J assigned. These tables miss some clones; where compared with another copy, unresolved V genes account for less than half of the shortfall, and the remainder is unexplained. V and J calls and clone size follow that table, whereas D and trimming were derived from the DNA. Here the sample has roughly 62,000 clones; around 87% occur a single time. The top ten constitute 1% of the sample.

Results the study describes overall, beyond this receptor: Clinical and demographic metadata were provided uncurated, with the amount varying by source and participant.

Whole blood was collected in K2EDTA tubes by collaborating institutions according to the institutions' own protocols. For TCRbeta analysis, collaborator samples were shipped as frozen whole blood, as isolated PBMCs, or as DNA extracted from either sample type. The CDR3 holds 15 amino acids from the cysteine to the phenylalanine. The CDR3 DNA has 45 bases and is translated from base 1. V gives up 3 bases and J gives up 8 bases, and the segment between their germline ends measures 20 bases. The CDR1 and CDR2 encoded by the germline V gene are SGDLS and YYNGEE. The receptor was isolated from a man in his 70s with acute or convalescent COVID-19. The sample consisted of peripheral blood. The chain is encoded by TRBV9 joined to TRBJ1-2, with TRBD1 tentatively as D gene (6 bases match). The DNA sequence is given as TGTGCCAGCAGCGGAAACAGGGCTTCCTATGACGGCTACACCTTC. This translates into CASSGNRASYDGYTF.